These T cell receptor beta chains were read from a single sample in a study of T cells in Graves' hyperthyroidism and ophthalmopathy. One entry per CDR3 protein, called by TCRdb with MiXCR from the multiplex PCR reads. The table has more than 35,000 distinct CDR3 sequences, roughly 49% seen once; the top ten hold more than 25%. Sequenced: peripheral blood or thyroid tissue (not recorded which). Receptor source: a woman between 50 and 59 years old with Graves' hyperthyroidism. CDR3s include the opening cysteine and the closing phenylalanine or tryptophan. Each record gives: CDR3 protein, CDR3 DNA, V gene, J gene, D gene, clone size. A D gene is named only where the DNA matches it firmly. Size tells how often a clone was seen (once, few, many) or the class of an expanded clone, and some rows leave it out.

CAHSLGGNTYEQYF	TGTGCCCATTCCCTGGGCGGGAATACCTACGAGCAGTACTTC	TRBV10-3	TRBJ2-7	-	-
CASKGTWVGEQYF	TGTGCCAGCAAGGGGACGTGGGTGGGGGAGCAGTACTTC	TRBV2	TRBJ2-7	-	-
CASSPTAYEQYF	TGTGCCAGCAGCCCTACGGCCTACGAGCAGTACTTC	TRBV4-2	TRBJ2-7	-	-
CSASRQGSNSPLHF	TGCAGTGCTAGTCGGCAGGGGAGTAATTCACCCCTCCACTTT	TRBV20-1	TRBJ1-6	-	many
CASSIRSYGYTF	TGTGCCAGTAGTATCCGGTCCTATGGCTACACCTTC	TRBV19	TRBJ1-2	-	many
CASSEQTGVGYTF	TGTGCCAGCAGTGAACAGACAGGGGTCGGCTACACCTTC	TRBV6-1	TRBJ1-2	TRBD1	many
CATSSPRTGPLHF	TGTGCCACCAGCAGTCCCAGGACAGGGCCCCTCCACTTT	TRBV15	TRBJ1-6	TRBD1	many
CAIRDNHEQYF	TGTGCCATCAGAGATAATCACGAGCAGTACTTC	TRBV10-3	TRBJ2-7	-	many
CASSSGRPNEKLFF	TGTGCCAGCAGTTCCGGCAGGCCTAATGAAAAACTGTTTTTT	TRBV6-5	TRBJ1-4	-	many
CASSIVGRILNTGELFF	TGTGCCAGTAGTATAGTTGGCCGGATACTGAACACCGGGGAGCTGTTTTTT	TRBV19	TRBJ2-2	-	many
CASSVAGQGKRNEQYF	TGTGCCAGCAGCGTAGCGGGACAGGGCAAGCGGAACGAGCAGTACTTC	TRBV9	TRBJ2-7	TRBD1	-
CSATRTGANVLTF	TGCAGTGCTACCCGGACAGGGGCCAACGTCCTGACTTTC	TRBV20-1	TRBJ2-6	-	-
CASSPWTGGSYEQYF	TGTGCCAGCAGCCCTTGGACAGGGGGATCCTACGAGCAGTACTTC	TRBV7-8	TRBJ2-7	TRBD1	many
CASSLARENYEQYF	TGTGCCAGCAGCTTAGCGCGGGAGAATTACGAGCAGTACTTC	TRBV11-1	TRBJ2-7	TRBD2	once
CATSTDSNQPQHF	TGTGCCACTAGTACAGATAGCAATCAGCCCCAGCATTTT	TRBV15	TRBJ1-5	-	-
CASSLGNQPQHF	TGTGCCAGCAGCTTGGGCAATCAGCCCCAGCATTTT	TRBV5-4	TRBJ1-5	-	many
CASSSPRDDEQYF	TGTGCCAGCAGCAGCCCGAGGGATGACGAGCAGTACTTC	TRBV11-2	TRBJ2-7	-	many
CASSFPPRADSNQPQHF	TGTGCCAGCAGTTTTCCCCCCAGGGCGGATAGCAATCAGCCCCAGCATTTT	TRBV28	TRBJ1-5	-	-
CASSLTGRVLNTEAFF	TGTGCCAGCAGTCTGACAGGGAGGGTCTTGAACACTGAAGCTTTCTTT	TRBV28	TRBJ1-1	TRBD1	-
CSARDPGTEAFF	TGCAGTGCTAGAGATCCCGGGACTGAAGCTTTCTTT	TRBV20-1	TRBJ1-1	-	many
CASSLVAGAGELFF	TGTGCCAGCAGCCTAGTGGCAGGGGCCGGGGAGCTGTTTTTT	TRBV7-3	TRBJ2-2	-	many
CATSRVQGEGYTF	TGTGCCACCAGCAGAGTACAGGGGGAGGGCTACACCTTC	TRBV15	TRBJ1-2	TRBD1	medium-sized
CASSLERNEKLFF	TGTGCCAGCAGCTTGGAACGTAATGAAAAACTGTTTTTT	TRBV7-2	TRBJ1-4	-	-
CASRKDRGVQPQHF	TGTGCCAGCAGAAAAGACAGGGGGGTTCAGCCCCAGCATTTT	TRBV7-3	TRBJ1-5	TRBD1	-
CSVGQSLNTGELFF	TGCAGCGTTGGGCAGAGTTTGAACACCGGGGAGCTGTTTTTT	TRBV29-1	TRBJ2-2	-	many
CASSRDSAYEQYF	TGTGCCAGCAGCCGTGACAGCGCCTACGAGCAGTACTTC	TRBV7-8	TRBJ2-7	-	few
CASSGVLGSGYGYTF	TGTGCCAGCAGTGGAGTTTTAGGGTCTGGGTATGGCTACACCTTC	TRBV2	TRBJ1-2	-	-
CSVGPGTGDGYTF	TGCAGCGTTGGGCCCGGGACAGGGGATGGCTACACCTTC	TRBV29-1	TRBJ1-2	TRBD1	-
CASSTHGQGATDTQYF	TGTGCCAGCAGTACACATGGACAGGGAGCCACAGATACGCAGTATTTT	TRBV6-1	TRBJ2-3	TRBD1	few
CASGSGREGETQYF	TGTGCCAGCGGCTCAGGGCGGGAAGGTGAGACCCAGTACTTC	TRBV7-6	TRBJ2-5	-	-
CAIKSGQENEKLFF	TGTGCCATCAAGTCGGGACAGGAAAATGAAAAACTGTTTTTT	TRBV10-3	TRBJ1-4	TRBD1	-
CASGLGSGNQETQYF	TGTGCCAGCGGTCTTGGCTCGGGCAACCAAGAGACCCAGTACTTC	TRBV7-9	TRBJ2-5	-	-
CASSFGTWTSGSRVRETQYF	TGTGCCAGCAGTTTCGGGACATGGACTAGCGGGAGTAGGGTGAGAGAGACCCAGTACTTC	TRBV12-3/TRBV12-4	TRBJ2-5	TRBD2	-
CASSLGGSLNQPQHF	TGTGCCAGCAGCTTAGGTGGCAGCCTAAATCAGCCCCAGCATTTT	TRBV11-2	TRBJ1-5	-	-
CATSDGPGQGAQPQHF	TGTGCCACCAGTGATGGCCCGGGACAGGGTGCGCAGCCCCAGCATTTT	TRBV24-1	TRBJ1-5	TRBD1	many
CSARGQGRPYEQYF	TGCAGTGCTAGAGGACAGGGCAGGCCCTACGAGCAGTACTTC	TRBV20-1	TRBJ2-7	TRBD1	-
CASSPNGGNGYTF	TGTGCCAGCTCGCCGAATGGGGGGAATGGCTACACCTTC	TRBV27	TRBJ1-2	-	many
CSAGRTSGTSYEQYF	TGCAGTGCCGGCCGGACTAGCGGTACCTCCTACGAGCAGTACTTC	TRBV20-1	TRBJ2-7	TRBD2	-
CASSYGQGAFTF	TGTGCCAGCAGTTACGGACAGGGGGCGTTCACCTTC	TRBV6-5	TRBJ1-2	TRBD1	many